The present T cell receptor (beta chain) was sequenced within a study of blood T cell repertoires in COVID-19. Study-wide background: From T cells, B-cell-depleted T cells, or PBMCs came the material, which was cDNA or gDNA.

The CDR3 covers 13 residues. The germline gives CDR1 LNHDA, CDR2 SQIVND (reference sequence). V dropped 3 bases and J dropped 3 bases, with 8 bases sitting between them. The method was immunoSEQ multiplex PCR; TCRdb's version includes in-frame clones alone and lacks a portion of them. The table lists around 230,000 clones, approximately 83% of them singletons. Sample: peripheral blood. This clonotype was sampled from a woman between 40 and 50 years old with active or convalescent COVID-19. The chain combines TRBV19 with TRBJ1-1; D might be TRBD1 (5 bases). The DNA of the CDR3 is TGTGCCAGTAGTATTCCAGGGTACACTGAAGCTTTCTTT. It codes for CASSIPGYTEAFF.